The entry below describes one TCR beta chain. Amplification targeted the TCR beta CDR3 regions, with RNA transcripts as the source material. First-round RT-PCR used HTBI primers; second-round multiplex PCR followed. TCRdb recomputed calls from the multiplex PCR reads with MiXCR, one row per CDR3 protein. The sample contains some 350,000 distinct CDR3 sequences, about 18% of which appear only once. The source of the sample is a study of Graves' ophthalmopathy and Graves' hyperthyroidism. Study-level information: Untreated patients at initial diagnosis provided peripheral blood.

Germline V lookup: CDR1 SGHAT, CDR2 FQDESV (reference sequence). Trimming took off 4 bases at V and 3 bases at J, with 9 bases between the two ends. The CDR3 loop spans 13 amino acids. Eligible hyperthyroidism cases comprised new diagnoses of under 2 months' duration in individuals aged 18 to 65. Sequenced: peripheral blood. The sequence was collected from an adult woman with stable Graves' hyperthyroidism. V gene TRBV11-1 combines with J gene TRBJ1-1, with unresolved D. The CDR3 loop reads CASSSQEHTEAFF. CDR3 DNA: TGTGCCAGCAGCTCCCAGGAGCACACTGAAGCTTTCTTT.